Presented here are 8 T cell receptor beta chains from one specimen sequenced in a study of blood T cell repertoires in COVID-19. The table came from immunoSEQ multiplex PCR; TCRdb's copy has only in-frame clones and leaves some out. The data hold about 330,000 clones, with 87% observed a single time. The sample consisted of peripheral blood. The receptors derive from a man aged 25 to 40 with COVID-19, enrolled during active disease.

The chain employs TRBV5-4 and TRBJ2-7; possibly TRBD1 for D (6 bases). Germline V lookup: CDR1 SGHNT, CDR2 YYREEE (reference sequence). V lost 2 bases and J lost 5, with 11 bases in between. This CDR3 has 13 residues. In nucleotides, the CDR3 is TGTGCCAGCAGCTTTCAGGGGCGCGACGAGCAGTACTTC. The encoded protein is CASSFQGRDEQYF.

This clone was seen only a few times. V gene TRBV4-3 combines with J gene TRBJ2-7, with D perhaps TRBD1 (5 bases). Germline V gives CDR1 LGHNA, CDR2 YSLEER. The CDR3 has 15 amino acids. V lost 1 base and J lost 3, with 13 bases in between. The CDR3 DNA follows: TGCGCCAGCAGCCAAGGATTAGGCCAGGGCTACGAGCAGTACTTC. Its translation is CASSQGLGQGYEQYF.

This clone was seen a single time. J is TRBJ2-7 and V is TRBV28; D is unclear. The CDR3 runs 13 residues. V lost 4 bases, J lost 6 bases, and 13 bases lay in between. Germline V CDR1 and CDR2: MDHEN, SYDVKM. CDR3 coding DNA: TGTGCCAGCAGTTCGGGTTCTCTGGCCGAGCAGTACTTC. Translating it yields CASSSGSLAEQYF.

This chain connects TRBV15 to TRBJ2-1; 10 nucleotides match TRBD1. The CDR3 loop spans 16 amino acids. Germline trimming cut 1 base from V and 3 bases from J; bases unmatched to any gene: 3. Germline V gives CDR1 LNHNV, CDR2 YYDKDF (reference sequence). CDR3 DNA: TGTGCCACCAGCAGAGTAGGGACAGGGGTCTACAATGAGCAGTTCTTC. It translates to CATSRVGTGVYNEQFF.

The V gene is TRBV6-5, the J gene TRBJ2-7; 10 nucleotides line up with TRBD2. Germline CDR1 reads MNHEY; CDR2 reads SVGAGI. Trimming removed 5 bases from V and 2 bases from J; junction bases left unmatched: 6. The CDR3 covers 15 residues. Here the CDR3 reads CASSPPAGGPYEQYF. The DNA of the CDR3 is TGTGCCAGCAGTCCCCCAGCGGGAGGGCCCTACGAGCAGTACTTC.

The chain joins TRBV9 to TRBJ2-5; tentative D call: TRBD2 (6 bases). CDR3 length equals 14 residues. Trimming took off 6 bases at V and 5 bases at J, with 17 bases between the two ends. In germline, CDR1 is SGDLS, CDR2 YYNGEE. The CDR3 region has the DNA TGTGCCAGCACAGGCGCCGGGGCGGGGGAGACCCAGTACTTC. It is translated as CASTGAGAGETQYF.

V and J are TRBV7-2 and TRBJ1-4, with 10 bases matching TRBD1. Germline values: CDR1 SGHTA, CDR2 FQGNSA. V lost 5 bases, J lost 8 bases, and 8 bases stayed unmatched. The CDR3 is 15 residues long. This chain's CDR3 is CASSPRTGGLEKLFF. In DNA form, the CDR3 reads TGTGCCAGCAGCCCCAGGACAGGGGGATTGGAAAAACTGTTTTTT.

CDR3 bases: TGTGCCAGCAGTTACGAGGTCGGTAGAGAGCAGTACTTC. It codes for CASSYEVGREQYF. V and J are TRBV6-2 or TRBV6-3 and TRBJ2-7; D is unclear. The CDR3 spans 13 residues. CDR1 is MNHEY, CDR2 SVGEGT, per germline. V gave up 2 bases and J gave up 7 bases, with 12 bases separating them.